This TCR beta chain emerged from a study of blood T cells in healthy people across ages. V was pared by 7 bases and J by 0 bases, with 18 bases of the junction left unmatched. The CDR3 loop spans 18 amino acids. Germline V gives CDR1 SNHLY, CDR2 FYNNEI. The second PCR ran roughly 7 to 12 cycles with a sample-barcoded 5' primer and J-beta primers. A single record per CDR3 protein comes from TCRdb applying MiXCR to the 5' RACE reads. The data contain fewer than 950,000 distinct CDR3 sequences, about 53% of them seen just once; the ten biggest clones take up around 41%. V and J are TRBV2 and TRBJ2-7; 7 bases are shared with TRBD1. This TCR derives from a man at least 80 years old in good health. Sequencing used blood. CDR3 nucleotide sequence: TGTGCCAGCATTCTTAGGAGTTTTCGGGACAGTCACTCCTACGAGCAGTACTTC. This translates into CASILRSFRDSHSYEQYF.